This T cell receptor beta chain was identified during a study of T cells in Graves' hyperthyroidism and ophthalmopathy. After removal of 2 bases from V and 6 bases from J, the junction contained 4 bases not matched to a gene. CDR1 and CDR2 (germline): SGHTA, FQGNSA. The CDR3 covers 13 residues. RNA transcripts were the template for amplifying TCR beta CDR3 regions. First-round RT-PCR with HTBI primers amplified the TCR CDR3 region. Each CDR3 protein gets one entry after TCRdb re-called the multiplex PCR reads with MiXCR. Of 500,000 or so distinct CDR3 sequences in the sample, over 15% were seen once. Study-wide findings and caveats: Separating ophthalmopathy from stable hyperthyroidism was achieved by a 13 V-J model. Ophthalmopathy, which appeared later, was predicted by the model a median around 6.9 months before onset. The blood repertoire included most of the expanded thyroid clonotypes above 0.001.

Note on this clonotype: The antigen is not known.

Each diagnosis drew on symptoms, thyroxine, TRAb, thyroid ultrasound and orbital computed tomography findings. Sequenced material: blood. The chain uses TRBV7-2 and TRBJ2-7, with TRBD1 matching over 7 bases. The sequence came from a woman under 30 with Graves' ophthalmopathy. CDR3 in amino acids: CASSLKGASEQYF. CDR3 DNA: TGTGCCAGCAGCTTAAAGGGGGCGTCCGAGCAGTACTTC. The full variable domain, completed using reference TRBV7-2 and TRBJ2-7, is GAGVSQSPSNKVTEKGKDVELRCDPISGHTALYWYRQSLGQGLEFLIYFQGNSAPDKSGLPSDRFSAERTGGSVSTLTIQRTQQEDSAVYLCASSLKGASEQYFGPGTRLTVT.